Presented here are 8 T cell receptor beta chains from one specimen sequenced in a study of T-cell memory formation after mild COVID-19. MiXCR, applied by TCRdb to the 5' RACE reads, yields one record per CDR3 protein. The sample records 25,000 to 35,000 distinct CDR3 sequences, 6.5% to 9% being singletons. The sequenced sample was PBMCs or a T cell subset sorted from them (not recorded which). These receptors were taken from an adult woman who had mild COVID-19 (a few samples of this study predate the infection). Cell type and time point are not known.

This clonotype was observed many times. This chain's CDR3 is CASSQPGQNTEAFF. In DNA form, the CDR3 reads TGCGCCAGCAGCCAACCGGGACAGAACACTGAAGCTTTCTTT. The rearrangement links TRBV4-3 to TRBJ1-1; D is perhaps TRBD1 (6 bases). From germline, CDR1 is LGHNA and CDR2 YSLEER. The CDR3 is 14 residues long. The germline V and J ends were trimmed by 2 bases and 1 base, with 8 bases remaining between them.

In this sample, this clonotype turned up many times. The rearrangement uses TRBV12-3 or TRBV12-4 and TRBJ1-3; D perhaps matches TRBD1 (5 bases). This CDR3 has 16 residues. V was cut by 6 bases and J by 0 bases, with 15 bases left in between. The CDR3 loop is CASSPTGLLSGNTIYF. The DNA of the CDR3 is TGTGCCAGCAGCCCCACGGGACTGCTCTCTGGAAACACCATATATTTT.

This clonotype was detected ten times or more. The J gene is TRBJ1-6, the V gene TRBV6-4; unclear D gene. The CDR3 is 16 residues long. CDR1 is MRHNA and CDR2 is SNTAGT in the germline V gene. Between the trimmed V and J ends, which lost 0 bases and 5 bases, there was a span of 11 bases. The CDR3 sequence: CASSDSSRGDNSPLHF. The CDR3 bases are TGTGCCAGCAGTGACTCTTCGAGAGGAGATAATTCACCCCTCCACTTT.

This clonotype came up many times. The chain carries TRBV2 and TRBJ1-5; the D is unclear. This CDR3 spans 15 amino acids. The V end was cut by 7 bases, the J end by 2 bases, with 15 bases between. Per the germline V gene, CDR1 is SNHLY and CDR2 is FYNNEI. The CDR3 here is CASKGSEMGNQPQHF. In nucleotides, the CDR3 is TGTGCCAGCAAAGGATCAGAGATGGGCAATCAGCCCCAGCATTTT.

The chain joins TRBV20-1 to TRBJ2-2; 7 bases are shared with TRBD2. V shed 0 bases, J shed 5 bases, and the junction held 6 bases outside the gene matches. This CDR3 region has 15 residues. Germline V gene data show CDR1 as DFQATT and CDR2 as SNEGSKA (reference sequence). CDR3 sequence reads: CSARDGGRGTGELFF. Written as DNA, the CDR3 is TGCAGTGCTAGAGATGGCGGGAGAGGAACCGGGGAGCTGTTTTTT.

This clonotype was observed at least ten times. The chain carries TRBV10-3 and TRBJ2-5, with 8 bases identical to TRBD2. The J segment lost 5 bases and the V segment lost 3 bases, leaving 5 bases of the junction unmatched. The CDR3 consists of 14 residues. The germline gives CDR1 ENHRY, CDR2 SYGVKD. The DNA for the CDR3 is TGTGCCATCAGTGAAGCGGGGGAATTGGAGACCCAGTACTTC. Its protein is CAISEAGELETQYF.

This clonotype was seen many times. The gene calls are TRBV12-3 or TRBV12-4 and TRBJ1-1; D is unclear. V was clipped by 3 bases and J by 5 bases, with 7 bases between them. The CDR3 totals 12 residues. CDR3 residues: CASSFGFTEAFF. DNA of the CDR3: TGTGCCAGCAGTTTTGGCTTTACTGAAGCTTTCTTT.

The chain links TRBV18 to TRBJ1-6, with D uncertain. This CDR3 comprises 13 residues. Germline loops: CDR1 KGHSH, CDR2 LQKENI. Trimming stripped 4 bases from V and 4 bases from J, with 5 bases between. The chain's CDR3 is CASSREYNSPLHF. CDR3 DNA: TGTGCCAGCTCACGGGAATATAATTCACCCCTCCACTTT.